This entry describes one TCR beta chain. What it recognizes is unknown. These data come from a study of T cell responses to AZD1222 COVID-19 vaccine. Findings of the study overall: A mostly white British donor set with more females was recruited, and clonal diversity was possibly underestimated.

Using immunoSEQ multiplex PCR, the repertoire was profiled, and TCRdb retains in-frame clones only, with some absent. Here the sample spans 100,000 to 130,000 clones, about nine tenths being singletons. V lost 6 bases, J lost 2 bases, and 13 bases stayed unmatched. Germline V gives CDR1 KGHSH, CDR2 LQKENI. This CDR3 region has 17 residues. This sequence originates from an adult in good health. Sequencing used peripheral blood, obtained on day 0 of AZD1222 vaccination. This chain connects TRBV18 to TRBJ2-7; TRBD2 matches at 10 bases. The CDR3 here is CASSNHPLAGTTYEQYF. The CDR3, as DNA: TGTGCCAGCTCCAACCACCCACTAGCGGGAACGACCTACGAGCAGTACTTC.